The 7 T cell receptor beta chains below come from one sample, sequenced in a study of blood T cell repertoires in COVID-19. The data were produced by immunoSEQ multiplex PCR, yet TCRdb's version contains in-frame clones alone and is incomplete. The sample lists 150,000 or so clones, roughly 83% occurring once. The sample taken for sequencing was PBMCs or T cells enriched from blood (not recorded which). The source is a man in his fifties who had recovered from COVID-19.

This chain links TRBV11-2 with TRBJ1-5; possible D gene TRBD1, 6 bases. The germline V gene has CDR1 SGHAT and CDR2 FQNNGV. The CDR3 consists of 15 residues. V was clipped by 0 bases and J by 7 bases, with 13 bases between them. The CDR3 DNA sequence: TGTGCCAGCAGCTTAGATGGGGGGGCTAAGCAGCCCCAGCATTTT. It specifies CASSLDGGAKQPQHF.

The chain carries TRBV6-1 and TRBJ1-6; 9 bases line up with TRBD1. Germline trimming cut 4 bases from V and 7 bases from J; bases unmatched to any gene: 8. The CDR3 is 16 amino acids. Looked up from germline, CDR1 is MNHNS and CDR2 is SASEGT. For the CDR3, the DNA is TGTGCCAGCAGTGCACGACCGGGACAGGGAAATTCACCCCTCCACTTT. Protein product: CASSARPGQGNSPLHF.

The gene calls are TRBV29-1 and TRBJ2-5; 7 bases are a match to TRBD2. V lost 5 bases to trimming and J lost 5 bases; unmatched junction nucleotides: 2. The CDR3 runs to 11 residues. Germline loops: CDR1 SQVTM, CDR2 ANQGSEA. CDR3 coding DNA: TGCAGCGTTCCCGGGAGGGAGACCCAGTACTTC. Amino acid sequence: CSVPGRETQYF.

This sequence joins TRBV5-1 and TRBJ1-4, with TRBD1 matching 9 bases. Per germline, CDR1 SGHRS and CDR2 YFSETQ. V shed 2 bases, J shed 0 bases, and the junction held 2 bases outside the gene matches. This CDR3 has 16 amino acids. The CDR3 sequence: CASSFGTGTTNEKLFF. The CDR3 nucleotides are TGCGCCAGCAGCTTCGGGACAGGGACAACTAATGAAAAACTGTTTTTT.

The rearrangement links TRBV5-6 to TRBJ1-4, with D perhaps TRBD1 (6 bases). CDR1 and CDR2 from the germline V gene are SGHDT and YYEEEE. This CDR3 comprises 16 residues. Trimming removed 4 bases at V and 4 bases at J, with 17 bases between. The CDR3 spells CASSLMSDRINEKLFF. DNA of the CDR3: TGTGCCAGCAGCCTAATGAGTGACAGGATTAATGAAAAACTGTTTTTT.

V is TRBV2 and J is TRBJ1-5; 7 positions agree with TRBD1. CDR3 size: 15 residues. V shed 5 bases, J shed 0 bases, and the junction held 4 bases outside the gene matches. Germline CDR1 SNHLY, CDR2 FYNNEI. DNA for the CDR3: TGTGCCAGCAGTCCCGGGACAGATAGCAATCAGCCCCAGCATTTT. Protein: CASSPGTDSNQPQHF.

The chain links TRBV14 to TRBJ1-2; D may be TRBD1 (6 bases). Germline loops: CDR1 SGHDN, CDR2 FVKESK. The V and J ends lost 5 bases and 0 bases respectively, with 16 bases between them. The CDR3 is 16 amino acids. In nucleotides, the CDR3 is TGTGCCAGCAGCGAAAGAGCAGACAGGACTAACTATGGCTACACCTTC. This gives the protein CASSERADRTNYGYTF.